This is a list of T cell receptor beta chains from one sample in a study of cytomegalovirus exposure and HLA in healthy donors. Assay: immunoSEQ multiplex PCR; the TCRdb copy retains only in-frame clones and omits some. Of some 120,000 clones listed, about 80% are singletons. The sequenced material came from PBMCs. The source of these receptors is a man aged 18 to 30 in good health and CMV-seronegative. Both conserved end residues are part of each CDR3. D genes are given only for firm matches. Only part of the rows carry a size: once, few, many, or a class if the clone is expanded.

size	J	D	V	DNA	CDR3
NA	TRBJ2-1	TRBD2	TRBV7-8	TGTGCCAGCAGCAATAGCGGGAGCAATGAGCAGTTCTTC	CASSNSGSNEQFF
NA	TRBJ2-1	TRBD2	TRBV29-1	TGCAGCGTTTCGGGGCTAGCGGGAGGGCCCCATTACAATGAGCAGTTCTTC	CSVSGLAGGPHYNEQFF
once	TRBJ2-3	TRBD2	TRBV7-2	TGTGCCAGCAGCTTAGGAGGTAGCGGGAGTCTGGCAGATACGCAGTATTTT	CASSLGGSGSLADTQYF
NA	TRBJ2-6	NA	TRBV9	TGTGCCAGCAGCAAGACAAGGTGGGCCAACGTCCTGACTTTC	CASSKTRWANVLTF
NA	TRBJ1-1	TRBD1	TRBV30	TGTGCCTGGAGATCCGGACAGGGGGGAATTCAGAACACTGAAGCTTTCTTT	CAWRSGQGGIQNTEAFF
NA	TRBJ2-1	NA	TRBV4-1	TGCGCCAGCAGCCAAGATTGGGCACCGGGACTCTCACGCCAGGACGAGCAGTTCTTC	CASSQDWAPGLSRQDEQFF
few	TRBJ1-4	NA	TRBV2	TGTGCCAGCAGACTCCGGGACATCAACCATGAAAAACTGTTTTTT	CASRLRDINHEKLFF
few	TRBJ1-5	NA	TRBV2	TGTGCCTGTACAGGGAATAGCAATCAGCCCCAGCATTTT	CACTGNSNQPQHF
NA	TRBJ1-2	NA	TRBV7-2	TGTGCCAGCAGCTTAGCAGGGGTAGGGGGCTACACCTTC	CASSLAGVGGYTF
NA	TRBJ2-1	NA	TRBV7-2	TGTGCCAGCAGCACCCAATTCGGACTAAGCAATGAGCAGTTCTTC	CASSTQFGLSNEQFF
once	TRBJ1-2	NA	TRBV10-2	TGCGCCAGCACCCGGAACCTTGGAGACAGAAGCTATGGCTACACCTTC	CASTRNLGDRSYGYTF
NA	TRBJ2-7	NA	TRBV9	TGTGCCAGCGGCATGGGAGGCCTTTTGGGCGAGCAGTACTTC	CASGMGGLLGEQYF
NA	TRBJ2-4	NA	TRBV30	TGTGCCTGGAGTGTACGGGGGGCCAAAAACATTCAGTACTTC	CAWSVRGAKNIQYF
NA	TRBJ2-5	TRBD2	TRBV6-1	TGTGCCAGCAGTGAATACGGACTAGAGCAGTACTTC	CASSEYGLEQYF
NA	TRBJ2-2	TRBD1	TRBV27	TGTGCCAGTCGGGACAGGGCGGTCACCGGGGAGCTGTTTTTT	CASRDRAVTGELFF
NA	TRBJ2-1	NA	TRBV19	TGTGCCAGTAGTCCCCAGGGAAATGAGCAGTTCTTC	CASSPQGNEQFF
NA	TRBJ2-2	TRBD1	TRBV10-3	TGTGCCATCCCCCCCCCAGGGGGAATCATCGGGGAGCTGTTTTTT	CAIPPPGGIIGELFF
NA	TRBJ1-5	NA	TRBV6-5	TGTGCCAGCAGTCCCGGGTTTTGGCAGCCCCAGCATTTT	CASSPGFWQPQHF
NA	TRBJ2-7	TRBD2	TRBV28	TGTGCCAGCAGTTGGACGAGGGCTAGCGGGACCTACGAGCAGTACTTC	CASSWTRASGTYEQYF
NA	TRBJ2-3	NA	TRBV5-4	TGTGCCAGCAGCTTTCAGGGTTCTTTGACAGATACGCAGTATTTT	CASSFQGSLTDTQYF
NA	TRBJ1-2	TRBD1	TRBV19	TGTGCCAGTACCCCGACAGGGGACTATGGCTACACCTTC	CASTPTGDYGYTF
NA	TRBJ1-3	TRBD1	TRBV16	TGTGCCAGCAGCCGTACAGGGGACTCTGGAAACACCATATATTTT	CASSRTGDSGNTIYF
NA	TRBJ2-1	TRBD2	TRBV27	TGTGCCAGCATCGCTAGCGGGGCTACGTACAATGAGCAGTTCTTC	CASIASGATYNEQFF
NA	TRBJ2-1	TRBD2	TRBV27	TGTGCCAGCAGTCCGCGGACTAGCGGAGCCATATACAATGAGCAGTTCTTC	CASSPRTSGAIYNEQFF
NA	TRBJ1-2	NA	TRBV5-4	TGTGCCAGCAGTTTGGAGGACATCTATGGCTACACCTTC	CASSLEDIYGYTF
NA	TRBJ2-1	TRBD2	TRBV29-1	TGCAGCGTTGGAAGTCCCAGCGGGATGTCCTGGGAGCAGTTCTTC	CSVGSPSGMSWEQFF
NA	TRBJ2-7	TRBD1	TRBV25-1	TGTGCCAGCAGTGGGGACAGGGGGTGGAGCAGCGAGCAGTACTTC	CASSGDRGWSSEQYF
NA	TRBJ1-5	NA	TRBV4-3	TGCGCCAGCAGCCAAGATGTTTGGGGGGGAGGTTACAATCAGCCCCAGCATTTT	CASSQDVWGGGYNQPQHF
NA	TRBJ1-1	NA	TRBV18	TGTGCCAGCTCCCTCGCCGAACGGGACACTGAAGCTTTCTTT	CASSLAERDTEAFF
once	TRBJ2-5	TRBD2	TRBV5-1	TGCGCCAGCAGCTTGGTGGCGGGGGAAGAGACCCAGTACTTC	CASSLVAGEETQYF
NA	TRBJ1-1	NA	TRBV11-2	TGTGCCAGCAGAAAACAGGGTAACACTGAAGCTTTCTTT	CASRKQGNTEAFF
NA	TRBJ1-5	NA	TRBV7-8	TGTGCCAGCAGCTTGGCGGGGGGGGGCAATCAGCCCCAGCATTTT	CASSLAGGGNQPQHF